The 16 T cell receptor beta chains below were found in one sample sequenced in a study of PD-1 blockade in classical Hodgkin lymphoma. Produced via immunoSEQ multiplex PCR; TCRdb's table is partial and in-frame only. The sample has fewer than 35,000 clones; roughly 92% are singletons. Time point defined: cycle 4 day 1 (C4D1), after 5 to 7 weeks of nivolumab. With no exception, relapse followed autologous stem cell transplantation in all patients, and brentuximab vedotin exposure varied. CD4+ T cells were purified from thawed PBMCs by magnetic negative selection. The sequencing used CD4+ T cells from blood, collected before the fourth cycle of nivolumab. These receptors originate from a human donor with classical Hodgkin lymphoma.

The V and J genes are TRBV11-2 and TRBJ2-2, with unresolved D. V was clipped by 4 bases and J by 5 bases, with 8 bases between them. In germline, CDR1 is SGHAT, CDR2 FQNNGV. The CDR3 length is 13 residues. The DNA of the CDR3 is TGTGCCAGCAGCTCCGAGCGTACCGGGGAGCTGTTTTTT. Translating gives CASSSERTGELFF.

This chain connects TRBV18 to TRBJ2-3, with D perhaps matching TRBD1 (5 bases). The CDR3 is made up of 15 amino acids. CDR1 KGHSH and CDR2 LQKENI come from the germline V gene. V lost 2 bases and J lost 3, with 12 bases in between. Here the CDR3 DNA reads TGTGCCAGCTCACCAGCTCAGGGTGTGACAGATACGCAGTATTTT. Translation: CASSPAQGVTDTQYF.

The chain recombines TRBV14 with TRBJ2-5; 11 nucleotides agree with TRBD2. This CDR3 has 15 residues. Per the germline V gene, CDR1 is SGHDN and CDR2 is FVKESK. The ends lost 4 bases at V and 5 bases at J; junction bases unmatched: 6. CDR3 bases: TGTGCCAGCAGCCTAGCGGGAGGGCTCGGGGAGACCCAGTACTTC. Translated, it gives CASSLAGGLGETQYF.

The V and J genes are TRBV5-1 and TRBJ2-1; 12 bases align to TRBD2. Per germline, CDR1 SGHRS and CDR2 YFSETQ. Trimming removed 1 base from V and 9 bases from J; junction bases left unmatched: 8. The CDR3 loop spans 16 amino acids. The CDR3, as DNA: TGCGCCAGCAGCTTGTCGGGACTAGCGGGCGGATCTGAGCAGTTCTTC. Its translation is CASSLSGLAGGSEQFF. The full variable domain, in which reference TRBV5-1 and TRBJ2-1 provide the parts outside the CDR3, is KAGVTQTPRYLIKTRGQQVTLSCSPISGHRSVSWYQQTPGQGLQFLFEYFSETQRNKGNFPGRFSGRQFSNSRSEMNVSTLELGDSALYLCASSLSGLAGGSEQFFGPGTRLTVL.

The chain carries TRBV2 and TRBJ1-2; D remains ambiguous. This CDR3 is 14 amino acids long. CDR1 and CDR2 (germline): SNHLY, FYNNEI. With 8 bases removed from V and 10 bases from J, the gap between germline ends came to 23 bases. The CDR3 sequence is CASEREAGQLTYTF. DNA for the CDR3: TGTGCCAGCGAAAGAGAGGCAGGCCAGCTAACCTACACCTTC.

This CDR3 is CASSLVGEATEAFF. The DNA of the CDR3 is TGTGCCAGCAGCTTAGTCGGGGAGGCCACTGAAGCTTTCTTT. The rearrangement uses TRBV7-9 and TRBJ1-1; the D is unclear. The CDR3 runs 14 residues. In germline, CDR1 is SEHNR, CDR2 FQNEAQ (reference sequence). The V gene lost 1 base and the J gene lost 4 bases, with 10 bases spanning the gap.

The chain carries TRBV11-2 and TRBJ2-7; the D is unclear. Trimming took 2 bases from V and 3 from J, leaving 17 bases between them. This CDR3 has 16 residues. CDR1 is SGHAT, CDR2 FQNNGV, per germline. CDR3 DNA sequence: TGTGCCAGCAGCTTAACGGCCGGGCAAATCGGCTACGAGCAGTACTTC. Translation: CASSLTAGQIGYEQYF.

The table lists this clone with a count of one. This sequence joins TRBV18 and TRBJ1-2; 7 bases fit TRBD1. The CDR3 is 19 residues long. V trimming: 0 bases; J trimming: 3 bases; junction bases outside the gene matches: 16. Germline values: CDR1 KGHSH, CDR2 LQKENI. CDR3 loop: CASSPPSGGRAYVDYGYTF. The CDR3 nucleotides are TGTGCCAGCTCACCACCTTCAGGGGGGCGAGCCTACGTTGACTATGGCTACACCTTC. Variable domain in full (rest from reference TRBV18 and TRBJ1-2): NAGVMQNPRHLVRRRGQEARLRCSPMKGHSHVYWYRQLPEEGLKFMVYLQKENIIDESGMPKERFSAEFPKEGPSILRIQQVVRGDSAAYFCASSPPSGGRAYVDYGYTFGSGTRLTVV.

The V gene is TRBV30, the J gene TRBJ1-5, with 10 bases lining up with TRBD1. After removal of 2 bases from V and 1 base from J, the junction contained 8 bases not matched to a gene. This CDR3 is built from 17 residues. Germline values: CDR1 GTSNPN, CDR2 SVGIG (reference sequence). CDR3 DNA sequence: TGTGCCTGGAGTCGACCCCGGGACAGGGGAAGCAATCAGCCCCAGCATTTT. Its protein product is CAWSRPRDRGSNQPQHF.

The J gene is TRBJ1-4, the V gene TRBV6-1; TRBD1 is a possible D gene (5 bases). V lost 7 bases and J 8 bases, leaving 14 bases between the germline ends. Germline CDR1 reads MNHNS; CDR2 reads SASEGT. CDR3 length: 13 amino acids. CDR3 residues: CASIAGRSEKLFF. CDR3 nucleotides: TGTGCCAGCATTGCAGGGAGGTCGGAAAAACTGTTTTTT.

The rearrangement joins TRBV6-5 to TRBJ1-2; D call uncertain. Trimming shortened V by 6 bases and J by 3 bases, and 17 bases separated the two germline ends. The CDR3 extends over 15 amino acids. The germline gives CDR1 MNHEY, CDR2 SVGAGI. In nucleotides, the CDR3 is TGTGCCAGCAGCAGGACCCCAGCCCGGGACTATGGCTACACCTTC. This codes for CASSRTPARDYGYTF.

The rearrangement joins TRBV11-2 to TRBJ2-2; D remains unclear. This CDR3 is 13 amino acids long. Germline V gives CDR1 SGHAT, CDR2 FQNNGV. The V end was cut by 9 bases, the J end by 0 bases, with 8 bases between. The CDR3 loop reads CASRRTNTGELFF. The CDR3 bases are TGTGCCAGTCGTCGGACGAACACCGGGGAGCTGTTTTTT.

The chain recombines TRBV28 with TRBJ2-7, with TRBD2 identical over 8 bases. V lost 8 bases and J lost 4; bases outside the gene matches: 7. The germline gives CDR1 MDHEN, CDR2 SYDVKM. The CDR3 extends over 13 amino acids. The CDR3 DNA is TGTGCCAGCTTAGCGGGATCCCCTTACGAGCAGTACTTC. Its protein product is CASLAGSPYEQYF.

V gene TRBV30 combines with J gene TRBJ2-2; no reliable D call. This CDR3 has 14 residues. Germline CDR1 GTSNPN, CDR2 SVGIG (reference sequence). Trimming left V 8 bases short and J 0 bases short, with 13 bases between. The CDR3 DNA reads TGTGCCGGTCGTAGGGTGCCGAACACCGGGGAGCTGTTTTTT. Amino acids: CAGRRVPNTGELFF.

This chain joins TRBV10-3 and TRBJ2-3; 7 nucleotides align to TRBD2. The CDR3 contains 15 residues. Trimming cost V 10 bases and J 2 bases; bases outside gene matches: 12. From germline, CDR1 is ENHRY and CDR2 SYGVKD. CDR3 coding DNA: TGTGCCACGACCGGGACTACTCCGCACACAGATACGCAGTATTTT. This encodes CATTGTTPHTDTQYF.

J is TRBJ2-7 and V is TRBV11-1, with D possibly TRBD1 on 5 matching bases. The germline V gene encodes CDR1 SGHAT and CDR2 FQDESV (reference sequence). V lost 5 bases to trimming and J lost 2 bases, with 16 bases between them. CDR3 size: 15 residues. The CDR3 is CASSPRVGLAYEQYF. CDR3 in DNA: TGTGCCAGCAGCCCCAGGGTGGGCCTCGCCTACGAGCAGTACTTC.